The rows below give T cell receptor beta chains drawn from one sample of a study of blood T cell repertoires in COVID-19. Assay: immunoSEQ multiplex PCR; the TCRdb copy retains only in-frame clones and omits some. This table holds roughly 150,000 clones, over 80% found once. The specimen sequenced was peripheral blood. Receptors originate from a woman older than 75 with COVID-19, enrolled during active disease. CDR3s include the opening cysteine and the closing phenylalanine or tryptophan. The D gene is left open where the match is weak. The size field is filled for only some rows; it gives once, few, many or a size class.

j_call d_call cdr3_length clone_size v_call cdr3_nt cdr3_aa
TRBJ2-7 TRBD2 14 - TRBV3-1/TRBV3-2 TGTGCCAGCAGCCCCGGACTAGCGGGAGCCGAGCAGTACTTC CASSPGLAGAEQYF
TRBJ2-5 - 13 - TRBV5-1 TGCGCCAGCCGAACAGGGAGTCGGGAGACCCAGTACTTC CASRTGSRETQYF
TRBJ1-2 TRBD1 13 - TRBV6-5 TGTGCCAGCAGTTGGGACAGGGGTTATGGCTACACCTTC CASSWDRGYGYTF
TRBJ2-1 - 13 - TRBV19 TGTGCCAGTAGTACCCGCTCCTACAATGAGCAGTTCTTC CASSTRSYNEQFF
TRBJ1-4 - 14 - TRBV5-1 TGCGCCAGCCGGACAAGCTTCACTAATGAAAAACTGTTTTTT CASRTSFTNEKLFF
TRBJ2-3 - 14 - TRBV5-1 TGCGCCAGCAGCACACAGTGGGGCACAGATACGCAGTATTTT CASSTQWGTDTQYF
TRBJ2-7 TRBD1 11 few TRBV6-4 TGTGCCGGACAGGGAGAATACGAGCAGTACTTC CAGQGEYEQYF
TRBJ2-6 - 15 - TRBV6-1 TGTGCCAGCAGTGAATCCAGGGGCTGGGCCAACGTCCTGACTTTC CASSESRGWANVLTF
TRBJ2-2 - 13 - TRBV7-8 TGTGCCAGCAGCTTATCTCGTGCCGGGGAGCTGTTTTTT CASSLSRAGELFF
TRBJ2-1 TRBD2 15 - TRBV6-5 TGTGCCAGCAGTCCTAGCGGACTCTCCTACAATGAGCAGTTCTTC CASSPSGLSYNEQFF
TRBJ2-1 TRBD2 14 - TRBV5-6 TGTGCCAGCGGAACTAGCGGGAGGGCCAATGAGCAGTTCTTC CASGTSGRANEQFF
TRBJ1-2 - 13 - TRBV12-3/TRBV12-4 TGTGCCAGCAGTTTGGGGCCGCGCTATGGCTACACCTTC CASSLGPRYGYTF
TRBJ1-5 TRBD1 13 once TRBV7-2 TGTGCCAGCAGCCAGAGGGGGCTCCAGCCCCAGCATTTT CASSQRGLQPQHF
TRBJ1-2 TRBD1 14 - TRBV19 TGTGCCAGTAGGCGGGGCGGACAGGACTATGGCTACACCTTC CASRRGGQDYGYTF
TRBJ1-2 TRBD1 14 - TRBV18 TGTGCCAGCTCACCACAAGGGGGCCTTTATGGCTACACCTTC CASSPQGGLYGYTF
TRBJ1-2 TRBD1 17 - TRBV7-2 TGTGCCAGCAGCTTAGAACTACGGGGACAGGGGGCTGGGGGCTACACCTTC CASSLELRGQGAGGYTF
TRBJ1-3 - 13 once TRBV19 TGTGCCAGTACTTTACTCACTGGAAACACCATATATTTT CASTLLTGNTIYF
TRBJ2-5 - 13 - TRBV12-3/TRBV12-4 TGTGCCAGCAGTTTTTCGGTCGTGGAGACCCAGTACTTC CASSFSVVETQYF
TRBJ2-1 TRBD1 14 - TRBV18 TGTGCCAGCTCACCCACCGGGACAGGAACTGAGCAGTTCTTC CASSPTGTGTEQFF
TRBJ2-1 TRBD2 15 - TRBV9 TGTGCCAGCAGCTTGGTGGCGGGGGGCCACAATGAGCAGTTCTTC CASSLVAGGHNEQFF
TRBJ2-7 - 14 - TRBV7-2 TGTGCCAGCAGCCTTAGGAGCGACTCCTACGAGCAGTACTTC CASSLRSDSYEQYF
TRBJ1-2 - 12 - TRBV28 TGTGCCAGCAGTGTATCTCCCCTGGGCTACACCTTC CASSVSPLGYTF
TRBJ1-6 - 15 - TRBV2 TGTGCCAGCAGTGACAACAGCTTCTCTTATTCACCCCTCCACTTT CASSDNSFSYSPLHF
TRBJ1-1 TRBD1 15 - TRBV5-4 TGTGCCAGCAGCTGGGAGACAGGGGGAGGCACTGAAGCTTTCTTT CASSWETGGGTEAFF
TRBJ2-7 - 15 - TRBV7-3 TGTGCCAGCAGCTTTACCCAATCTACTCGGTACGAGCAGTACTTC CASSFTQSTRYEQYF
TRBJ2-7 TRBD1 14 - TRBV5-1 TGCGCCAGCAGCGTCGGACAGGGGTACTACGAGCAGTACTTC CASSVGQGYYEQYF
TRBJ1-1 - 14 - TRBV19 TGTGCCAGTAGTAGTGGGACTTCGAACACTGAAGCTTTCTTT CASSSGTSNTEAFF
TRBJ2-5 - 11 - TRBV19 TGTGCCAGTAGTATAGCGGAGACCCAGTACTTC CASSIAETQYF
TRBJ2-5 - 13 - TRBV2 TGTGCCAGCAGTGAGCGACTCCCTGCGACCCAGTACTTC CASSERLPATQYF
TRBJ1-1 - 15 - TRBV19 TGTGCCAGTAGAGGGGCTGGGGGCAGGAACACTGAAGCTTTCTTT CASRGAGGRNTEAFF
TRBJ1-1 TRBD1 14 - TRBV25-1 TGTGCCAGCAGCGGGACAGGGAGGGCCACTGAAGCTTTCTTT CASSGTGRATEAFF
TRBJ1-5 TRBD1 14 - TRBV28 TGTGCCAGCACCCGGGACAGGGGGGATCAGCCCCAGCATTTT CASTRDRGDQPQHF
TRBJ1-5 TRBD1 15 - TRBV28 TGTGCCAGCAGTCCTACCGACAGGGGCCATCAGCCCCAGCATTTT CASSPTDRGHQPQHF
TRBJ2-1 - 13 - TRBV5-1 TGCGCCAGCAGCCAGGACAACTACAATGAGCAGTTCTTC CASSQDNYNEQFF
TRBJ1-1 - 14 - TRBV10-2 TGCGCCAGCAGTGAGCCGACTATGAACACTGAAGCTTTCTTT CASSEPTMNTEAFF
TRBJ1-2 TRBD1 14 - TRBV18 TGTGCCAGCTCCCCGCGGACAGGGGGCGATGGCTACACCTTC CASSPRTGGDGYTF
TRBJ2-2 - 14 - TRBV3-1/TRBV3-2 TGTGCCAGCAGCCGCGCAGGGAACACCGGGGAGCTGTTTTTT CASSRAGNTGELFF
TRBJ2-3 - 15 - TRBV24-1 TGTGCCACCAGTGATTACCGGGACACCACAGATACGCAGTATTTT CATSDYRDTTDTQYF
TRBJ1-6 - 13 - TRBV27 TGTGCCAGCAGTTCCCGGGAGAATTCACCCCTCCACTTT CASSSRENSPLHF
TRBJ2-1 - 13 - TRBV6-5 TGTGCCAGCAGATTAAACAGTCAACCCAATCTGTTCTTC CASRLNSQPNLFF
TRBJ2-7 TRBD1 12 - TRBV29-1 TGCAGCTTTAACAGGGGACCCTACGAGCAGTACTTC CSFNRGPYEQYF
TRBJ2-2 TRBD1 15 once TRBV18 TGTGCCAGCTCGCTGGGACAGGGAAGCACCGGGGAGCTGTTTTTT CASSLGQGSTGELFF
TRBJ1-4 - 15 once TRBV5-1 TGCGCCAGCAGCCCCCGGGCGGGGGCGGTTGAAAAACTGTTTTTT CASSPRAGAVEKLFF
TRBJ1-2 - 14 - TRBV19 TGTGCCAGTAGTATTCTTAGTCCCGCGCATGGCTACACCTTC CASSILSPAHGYTF
TRBJ2-2 - 13 - TRBV19 TGTGCCACCAGCGGCTATTTGTCCGGGGAGCTGTTTTTT CATSGYLSGELFF
TRBJ2-5 - 12 - TRBV6-1 TGTGCCAGCAGTGAAGCTGCGGAGACCCAGTACTTC CASSEAAETQYF
TRBJ2-1 - 18 - TRBV19 TGTGCCAGTAGTGATACGGGATACTGGGGATTATTAAACAATGAGCAGTTCTTC CASSDTGYWGLLNNEQFF
TRBJ2-3 - 14 - TRBV19 TGTGCCAGTTGCCGGAGGGGGCAGGCAGATACGCAGTATTTT CASCRRGQADTQYF
TRBJ2-7 - 14 - TRBV9 TGTGCCAGCAGCGCCGCGGTGCGCTCCTACGAGCAGTACTTC CASSAAVRSYEQYF
TRBJ1-2 TRBD1 12 - TRBV27 TGTGCCAGCAGTAAGGGGGCGGGAGGCTACACCTTC CASSKGAGGYTF
TRBJ2-3 - 15 - TRBV28 TGTGCCAGCAGTTCCGGGGAGGCACCCGGCCATACGCAGTATTTT CASSSGEAPGHTQYF
TRBJ2-5 TRBD2 13 - TRBV6-5 TGTGCCAGCAGTTACGGAGCGGGAGGATCCCAGTACTTC CASSYGAGGSQYF
TRBJ1-1 - 13 - TRBV5-1 TGCGCCAGCAGCTTAATAACTAACACTGAAGCTTTCTTT CASSLITNTEAFF
TRBJ2-1 - 15 - TRBV12-5 TGTGCTAGTGGTTTGGACGGACAGCGTTACAATGAGCAGTTCTTC CASGLDGQRYNEQFF
TRBJ1-4 TRBD1 14 - TRBV19 TGTGCCAGTAGTAAGGGACAGGGTAATGAAAAACTGTTTTTT CASSKGQGNEKLFF
TRBJ2-4 - 11 once TRBV7-2 TGTGCCAGCAGCCCCGGGGGCATTCAGTACTTC CASSPGGIQYF